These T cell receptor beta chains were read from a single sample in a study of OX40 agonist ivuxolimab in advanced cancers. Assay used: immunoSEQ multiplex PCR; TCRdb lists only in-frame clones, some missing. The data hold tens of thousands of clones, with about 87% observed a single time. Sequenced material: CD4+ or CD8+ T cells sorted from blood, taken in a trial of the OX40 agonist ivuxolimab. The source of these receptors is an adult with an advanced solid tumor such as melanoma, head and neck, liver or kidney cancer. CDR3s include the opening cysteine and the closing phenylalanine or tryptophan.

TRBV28	CASSTGRGQETQYF
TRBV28	CAILPHTDGPWVGYTF
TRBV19	CASMVASSYNEQFF
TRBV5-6	CASSLGSWKSTGYTF
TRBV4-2	CASSPLVHNEQFF
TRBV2	CASSSQGNSGNTIYF
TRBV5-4	CASSLLVGTAQETQYF
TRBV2	CASSDLLSINYEQYF
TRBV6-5	CASSQEYKGYGYTF
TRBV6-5	CASRTGAGIYGYTF
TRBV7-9	CASSPTGTGAGETQYF
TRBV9	CASSVDAGGGQETQYF
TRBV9	CASSPPGLDPYNEQFF
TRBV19	CASSIDKNTEAFF
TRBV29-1	CSGLSGPSYNEQFF
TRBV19	CASSIGPSGTHNEQFF
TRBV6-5	CASSPSGGMNTEAFF
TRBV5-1	CASSSRGDGEKLFF
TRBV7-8	CASNPESVTDYEQYF
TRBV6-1	CASSGTPVYEQYF
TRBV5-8	CASSAGTGSYEQYF
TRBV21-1	CASSSTSLRGQEIGIRSYNSPLHF
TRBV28	CASTPGGRGPNQPQHF
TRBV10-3	CAISESFRVTYEQYF
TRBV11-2	CASSLEVPAATF
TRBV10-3	CAISGTASGNTIYF
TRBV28	CASSPPDRSAGNTIYF
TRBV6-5	CAISVGSGANVLTF
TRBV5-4	CASSFLGSEQYF